This T cell receptor beta chain was identified in a study of T cells in Graves' hyperthyroidism and ophthalmopathy. Diagnostic decisions used clinical symptoms, serum thyroxine and TRAb, thyroid ultrasound and orbital computed tomography. PBMCs were collected from an approximately 10 ml volume of fresh peripheral blood. Trimming pared 2 bases from V and 2 bases from J, leaving 21 bases between. CDR1 and CDR2 from the germline V gene are SGHAT and FQNNGV. The CDR3 is made up of 18 amino acids. In its sample, this clonotype was seen many times. Its antigen is still unknown. What was amplified from RNA transcripts were TCR beta CDR3 regions. HTBI primers drove first-round RT-PCR of the TCR CDR3. MiXCR was run by TCRdb on the multiplex PCR reads, yielding one entry per CDR3 protein. Among over 250,000 distinct CDR3 sequences listed, about 25% were seen once. Overall study findings and caveats: Within blood appeared most thyroid clonotypes that had expanded above 0.001. A median 6.5 months before onset, the model predicted ophthalmopathy.

The sequencing input was blood. This receptor was identified in a man in his forties or fifties with Graves' hyperthyroidism that later progressed to Graves' ophthalmopathy. The chain uses TRBV11-2 and TRBJ1-1; D not resolved. The CDR3 DNA follows: TGTGCCAGCAGCTTATCCGGGGTTAGCGGGGTAGGTAACACTGAAGCTTTCTTT. As protein: CASSLSGVSGVGNTEAFF. Full variable domain (outside the CDR3, taken from reference TRBV11-2 and TRBJ1-1): EAGVAQSPRYKIIEKRQSVAFWCNPISGHATLYWYQQILGQGPKLLIQFQNNGVVDDSQLPKDRFSAERLKGVDSTLKIQPAKLEDSAVYLCASSLSGVSGVGNTEAFFGQGTRLTVV.